This TCR beta chain was found in a study of beta chain features in type 1 diabetes. A note on this clone: Its antigen is not known.

Study-level results: The question of HLA type influencing TCRB rearrangement was one that remained unresolved here.

From germline, CDR1 is MDHEN and CDR2 SYDVKM. Trimming removed 6 bases at V and 0 bases at J, with 12 bases between. The CDR3 length is 14 residues. All of the isolated RNA was reverse transcribed, so expressed TCRB transcripts were sequenced. Profiling relied on immunoSEQ multiplex PCR, and the TCRdb table lists in-frame clones only, not all of them. Of hundreds of thousands of clones detected, around 13% appear once; the ten largest clones hold roughly 0.017%. The source is a man younger than 35 in good health. The sequenced sample was naive CD4+ T cells from blood. This rearrangement joins TRBV28 to TRBJ2-7; TRBD1 might be the D (6 bases). The CDR3 nucleotides are TGTGCCAGCAGGCCGGGACAACCCTCCTACGAGCAGTACTTC. The encoded protein is CASRPGQPSYEQYF.